The clone carrying this TCR beta chain was seen once. The data belong to a study of blood T cell repertoires in COVID-19. Germline CDR1 is KGHSH and CDR2 is LQKENI. This CDR3 has 13 amino acids. V lost 4 bases and J lost 8; bases outside the gene matches: 6. Sequencing used immunoSEQ multiplex PCR; TCRdb keeps in-frame clones, though not all of them. The table includes 55,000 to 65,000 clones, 60% to 80% detected once. The chain uses TRBV18 and TRBJ1-1, with 8 bases identical to TRBD1. The specimen was peripheral blood. This clonotype was obtained from a man aged 55 to 70 with acute or convalescent COVID-19. The CDR3 DNA sequence: TGTGCCAGCTCACGTGGACAGGGAGCCGAAGCTTTCTTT. This gives the protein CASSRGQGAEAFF. Supplemented by reference TRBV18 and TRBJ1-1, the full variable domain reads NAGVMQNPRHLVRRRGQEARLRCSPMKGHSHVYWYRQLPEEGLKFMVYLQKENIIDESGMPKERFSAEFPKEGPSILRIQQVVRGDSAAYFCASSRGQGAEAFFGQGTRLTVV.